This is a list of T cell receptor beta chains from one sample in a study of CD8+CD57+ T cells in acquired aplastic anemia. TCRdb fed the reads into MiXCR, producing one record per CDR3 protein. Of under 350,000 distinct CDR3 sequences listed, roughly 61% are singletons. Source material: sorted CD4+, CD8+, or CD8+CD57+ T cells (not recorded which) from PBMCs. These receptor sequences come from a human donor with aplastic anemia. Both conserved end residues are trimmed from each CDR3. Clone size is stated in some rows and not others, as once, few, many or a class when expanded.

>TRBV7-2|NA
ASSLAQKTGGEKLF
>TRBV19|many
ASSRFSGANVLT
>TRBV10-3|NA
AISGQEMAYEQY
>TRBV5-4|NA
ASSETSGGAYEQY
>TRBV6-5|NA
ASTPIGPAYEQY
>TRBV5-8|NA
ASRTERRDLSSYNSPLH
>TRBV5-1|many
ASSLGLAGSTDTQY
>TRBV29-1|many
SVLGTGSHEQY
>TRBV15|NA
ATSRVSGKAYNEQF
>TRBV19|many
ASSIYSGGQSNQPQH
>TRBV7-2|NA
ASSFDGMDGYT
>TRBV7-3|NA
ASSLWASGTSTDTQY
>TRBV6-2/TRBV6-3|many
ATRTSGGLPDTQY
>TRBV29-1|NA
SVEEGRHGHSNYEQY
>TRBV20-1|NA
SAGDGTSGRGETQY
>TRBV5-6|many
ASSLEGSPLH
>TRBV7-3|few
ASSLVRGSTDTQY
>TRBV5-1|many
ASSAQGGLAEAF
>TRBV15|NA
ATSSARQGAREETQY
>TRBV5-8|many
ASSLGASGVSYEQY
>TRBV19|NA
ASSIGAGGLNTEAF
>TRBV27|few
ASSRTSTGGDNYGYT
>TRBV10-3|few
AIRGAKGQPQH
>TRBV7-9|NA
ASSFSGARGYT
>TRBV19|NA
ASSMGKHGGYT
>TRBV25-1|NA
ASSERGAQGNTIY
>TRBV6-5|few
ASSRQGNTEAF
>TRBV10-1|many
ASRASDVNEQF
>TRBV10-1|many
ASSESKGTSTDTQY